Following are 13 T cell receptor beta chains from one sample sequenced in a study of control samples from healthy donors and cancer patients. The repertoire was sequenced with immunoSEQ multiplex PCR; TCRdb's copy has only in-frame clones and lacks some. The data show 150,000 to 170,000 clones, 94% seen once. Sequenced: blood. These receptors were obtained from a middle-aged man in good health.

This chain joins TRBV6-2 or TRBV6-3 and TRBJ1-5; 11 positions match TRBD1. The CDR3 has 16 residues. Germline V gene lookup returns CDR1 MNHEY and CDR2 SVGEGT. V was clipped by 2 bases and J by 6 bases; unmatched bases: 6. Here the CDR3 reads CASSYAGTGGAQPQHF. CDR3 nucleotides: TGTGCCAGCAGTTACGCCGGGACAGGGGGAGCTCAGCCCCAGCATTTT.

This chain joins TRBV28 and TRBJ2-5; TRBD1 is a possible D gene (5 bases). Trimming removed 2 bases at V and 3 bases at J, with 10 bases between. The length of the CDR3 is 14 residues. Germline assignment: CDR1 MDHEN and CDR2 SYDVKM. This CDR3 reads CASSLRQGKETQYF. The CDR3 DNA follows: TGTGCCAGCAGTTTACGGCAGGGTAAAGAGACCCAGTACTTC.

The rearrangement uses TRBV3-1 (or the pseudogene TRBV3-2) and TRBJ1-2; D uncertain. Between the trimmed V and J ends, which lost 2 bases and 6 bases, there was a span of 16 bases. The CDR3 runs to 15 residues. The germline gives CDR1 LGHDT, CDR2 YNNKEL (reference sequence). The CDR3 sequence is CASSQSRIAPHGYTF. CDR3 in DNA: TGTGCCAGCAGCCAATCCCGCATTGCACCTCATGGCTACACCTTC.

The chain has TRBV19 and TRBJ2-7; perhaps TRBD1 as D (6 bases). The CDR3 is made up of 15 amino acids. Germline CDR1 LNHDA, CDR2 SQIVND (reference sequence). Deletions cut 2 bases from V and 2 bases from J, with 13 bases between. The CDR3 DNA sequence: TGTGCCAGTAGTATATCCTACAGGGTCACCTACGAGCAGTACTTC. Translated: CASSISYRVTYEQYF.

The rearrangement links TRBV14 to TRBJ1-1; D possibly corresponds to TRBD1 (6 bases). V lost 1 base, J lost 0 bases, and 9 bases lay in between. Germline CDR1 and CDR2: SGHDN and FVKESK. The CDR3 is 15 amino acids. The CDR3 loop is CASSQVQGMNTEAFF. The CDR3 region has the DNA TGTGCCAGCAGCCAAGTTCAGGGGATGAACACTGAAGCTTTCTTT.

The chain couples TRBV4-1 to TRBJ1-5; D not certain. CDR1 and CDR2 (germline): MGHRA, YSYEKL. The CDR3 has 12 amino acids. V shed 1 base and J shed 9 bases, with 7 bases lying between them. CDR3 nucleotide sequence: TGCGCCAGCAGCCAAGCCGGGAGGCCCCAGCATTTT. Residues: CASSQAGRPQHF.

V and J are TRBV27 and TRBJ2-5; D is perhaps TRBD1 (5 bases). The ends were cut back, 8 bases at V and 1 base at J, with 17 bases in the middle. The CDR3 has 15 amino acids. The germline gives CDR1 MNHEY, CDR2 SMNVEV (reference sequence). The CDR3 DNA sequence: TGTGCCAGCTCACCGACAGACCGAATCCAAGAGACCCAGTACTTC. Residues: CASSPTDRIQETQYF.

The chain is built from TRBV19 and TRBJ2-2; D not certain. The CDR3 has 14 residues. CDR1 is LNHDA and CDR2 is SQIVND in the germline V gene (reference sequence). V lost 1 base, J lost 5 bases, and 8 bases lay in between. Here the CDR3 reads CASSIAFRTGELFF. The CDR3 DNA follows: TGTGCCAGTAGTATAGCATTTCGTACCGGGGAGCTGTTTTTT.

The chain carries TRBV30 and TRBJ2-3; no firm D call. Trimming pared 1 base from V and 6 bases from J, leaving 8 bases between. CDR1 is GTSNPN, CDR2 SVGIG, per germline (reference sequence). CDR3 length equals 12 residues. This CDR3 is CAWSAPQDTQYF. CDR3 nucleotides: TGTGCCTGGAGTGCCCCCCAGGATACGCAGTATTTT.

This clone has only a few counts. V and J are TRBV11-2 and TRBJ2-7, with no clear D. V lost 1 base and J lost 1, with 17 bases in between. The V gene's germline CDR1 is SGHAT and CDR2 FQNNGV. The CDR3 runs 17 residues. The CDR3 sequence is CASSLGPRSDKSYEQYF. In DNA form, the CDR3 reads TGTGCCAGCAGCTTAGGGCCAAGGTCTGACAAGTCCTACGAGCAGTACTTC.

The chain couples TRBV7-2 to TRBJ1-1; D may be TRBD1 (6 bases). CDR3 length: 14 residues. CDR1 is SGHTA and CDR2 is FQGNSA in the germline V gene. Trimming cost V 3 bases and J 3 bases, with 11 bases left between them. Here the CDR3 DNA reads TGTGCCAGCAGCTTCAGGGGCGCGGACACTGAAGCTTTCTTT. Its protein is CASSFRGADTEAFF.

This chain connects TRBV3-1 (or the pseudogene TRBV3-2) to TRBJ1-2; D remains unclear. This CDR3 has 16 amino acids. Germline V CDR1 and CDR2: LGHDT, YNNKEL (reference sequence). The V and J ends lost 0 bases and 0 bases respectively, with 11 bases between them. The CDR3 DNA sequence: TGTGCCAGCAGCCAAGATCACAAGGGCGCTAACTATGGCTACACCTTC. It translates to CASSQDHKGANYGYTF.

The chain employs TRBV7-9 and TRBJ2-2, with D perhaps TRBD1 (6 bases). Germline-derived CDR1 and CDR2 are SEHNR and FQNEAQ (reference sequence). This CDR3 region has 16 residues. The V gene lost 2 bases and the J gene lost 0 bases, with 10 bases spanning the gap. Written as DNA, the CDR3 is TGTGCCAGCAGCTTATCGGACAGAGCGAACACCGGGGAGCTGTTTTTT. Its translation is CASSLSDRANTGELFF.